This T cell receptor (beta chain) stems from a study of PD-L1 blockade in urothelial cancer. Overall study: Blood drawn 3 weeks (second dose) and 6 weeks after treatment start was analyzed. Median T cell yield from blood was 120,000 to 150,000.

Time point noted: peripheral blood 6 weeks after treatment start. Patients were living with locally advanced or metastatic urothelial carcinoma. The protocol was immunoSEQ multiplex PCR, while the TCRdb copy is restricted to in-frame clones and leaves out a portion. The sample includes approximately 93,000 clones, around four fifths of them seen just once. This CDR3 is 14 amino acids long. The germline CDR1 and CDR2 sequences are PRHDT and FYEKMQ (reference sequence). The V gene lost 7 bases and the J gene lost 4 bases, with 16 bases spanning the gap. The input for sequencing was PBMCs, taken around atezolizumab (anti-PD-L1) treatment. V gene TRBV13 combines with J gene TRBJ2-5; tentative D call: TRBD1 (7 bases). This sequence originates from a man between 65 and 79 years old with urothelial cancer. The CDR3 DNA reads TGTGCCAGCAACCCCAGGGGGGCAAGAGAGACCCAGTACTTC. Translated, it gives CASNPRGARETQYF.